A selection of T cell receptor beta chains follows, all from one sample in a study of beta chain features in type 1 diabetes. Some clones are missing from TCRdb's copy, which holds only in-frame ones; the method was immunoSEQ multiplex PCR. The sample lists some 410,000 clones; about an eighth were seen once. Sequenced material: naive CD4+ T cells from blood. These receptors were taken from a woman aged 18 to 35 in good health. Each CDR3 is given with its conserved first and last residue. D genes are given only for firm matches. Only part of the rows carry a size: once, few, many, or a class if the clone is expanded.

clone size,D gene,J gene,V gene,CDR3 DNA,CDR3 protein
few,NA,TRBJ2-1,TRBV20-1,TGCAGTGCTAGAGTGGTAAATGAGCAGTTCTTC,CSARVVNEQFF
NA,NA,TRBJ2-1,TRBV29-1,TGCAGCGTTGAAGGCCCCCGGGGGAGGAGCAGCAATGAGCAGTTCTTC,CSVEGPRGRSSNEQFF
NA,NA,TRBJ2-7,TRBV5-1,TGCGCCAGCAGCTTGGATCCCCTTACCTACGAGCAGTACTTC,CASSLDPLTYEQYF
NA,NA,TRBJ2-1,TRBV2,TGTGCCAGCAGTGGAGGCGTGCAGTTCTTC,CASSGGVQFF
once,TRBD1,TRBJ2-1,TRBV4-2,TGTGCCAGCAGCCAAGAAGGACAGGTTCAAGGGCAGTTCTTC,CASSQEGQVQGQFF
NA,TRBD1,TRBJ2-4,TRBV5-1,TGCGCCAGCAGCTCCGACAGGGGACTAGCCAAAAACATTCAGTACTTC,CASSSDRGLAKNIQYF
NA,NA,TRBJ1-1,TRBV25-1,TGTGCCAGCAGTCGGGCCCACGGTTCGAACACTGAAGCTTTCTTT,CASSRAHGSNTEAFF
few,NA,TRBJ1-2,TRBV14,TGTGCCAGCAGCCAACTTGGGCGGCTCTATGGCTACACCTTC,CASSQLGRLYGYTF
few,NA,TRBJ2-4,TRBV30,TGTGCCTGGATGTCCAGGCTAGCCAAAAACATTCAGTACTTC,CAWMSRLAKNIQYF
few,NA,TRBJ1-6,TRBV14,TGTGCCAGCAGCCAAGTGGCAGGGCCGATCAATTCACCCCTCCACTTT,CASSQVAGPINSPLHF
few,NA,TRBJ1-6,TRBV18,TGTGCCAGCTCACCAAGCGACGGGGGGAATTCACCCCTCCACTTT,CASSPSDGGNSPLHF
few,NA,TRBJ1-6,TRBV2,TGTGCCAGCAGTGAACCTCGGGCAGGGGTCTCACCCCTCCACTTT,CASSEPRAGVSPLHF
few,TRBD2,TRBJ2-1,TRBV30,TGTGCCTGGGGAGGCCTGGCGGGGGGCTACAATGAGCAGTTCTTC,CAWGGLAGGYNEQFF
NA,NA,TRBJ1-2,TRBV2,TGTGCCAGCAGTGGGGGAACAGCCTACTATGGCTACACCTTC,CASSGGTAYYGYTF
NA,TRBD1,TRBJ2-7,TRBV7-2,TGTGCCAGCAGCTTTCAGACAGGGGGCTACGAGCAGTACTTC,CASSFQTGGYEQYF
NA,TRBD1,TRBJ1-4,TRBV30,TGTGCCTGGACCCGGACAGGGACAAATGAAAAACTGTTTTTT,CAWTRTGTNEKLFF
few,NA,TRBJ2-5,TRBV7-8,TGTGCCAGCAGCCCCTTACAGGTCGTTCGATACTTC,CASSPLQVVRYF
few,NA,TRBJ1-1,TRBV9,TGTGCCAGCGGGGCGCAGGGTTATACTGAAGCTTTCTTT,CASGAQGYTEAFF
few,NA,TRBJ1-1,TRBV7-2,TGTGCCAGCAGCTACCTCGTAAAATTGAACACTGAAGCTTTCTTT,CASSYLVKLNTEAFF
NA,NA,TRBJ2-3,TRBV5-1,TGCGCCAGCAGCTTGAGGGGGGCCCCAGATACGCAGTATTTT,CASSLRGAPDTQYF
NA,NA,TRBJ2-5,TRBV7-2,TGTGCCAGCAGCTACGGGCGGGAGACCCAGTACTTC,CASSYGRETQYF
many,NA,TRBJ2-1,TRBV14,TGTGCCAGCAGCCCCCAGACCTCTAAGCAGTTCTTC,CASSPQTSKQFF
NA,NA,TRBJ2-2,TRBV7-8,TGTGCCAGCAAGGGGAGGAGGGCGGTCACCGGGGAGCTGTTTTTT,CASKGRRAVTGELFF
NA,NA,TRBJ1-3,TRBV29-1,TGCAGCGCCGGCTATACAGGAAACACCATATATTTT,CSAGYTGNTIYF
few,TRBD1,TRBJ2-2,TRBV4-2,TGTGCCAGCAGCTCCAGGGGGCGGGACAGTTCGATGTTTTTT,CASSSRGRDSSMFF
few,NA,TRBJ2-1,TRBV7-2,TGTGCCAGCAGCTTACCCGTTGGGGGATATGAGCAGTTCTTC,CASSLPVGGYEQFF
few,NA,TRBJ1-1,TRBV5-6,TGTGCCAGCAGCTTGACACGGGGCGGCACTGAAGCTTTCTTT,CASSLTRGGTEAFF
few,NA,TRBJ2-5,TRBV2,TGTGCCAGCAGAATAGAGACCCAGTACTTC,CASRIETQYF
NA,TRBD2,TRBJ2-5,TRBV15,TGTGCCACCAGCACCATTAGCGGGGGCCCCCGGGAGACCCAGTACTTC,CATSTISGGPRETQYF
many,NA,TRBJ2-5,TRBV30,TGTGCCTGGAGTGGTGGCCGGGCGCAAGAGACCCAGTACTTC,CAWSGGRAQETQYF
NA,NA,TRBJ2-3,TRBV2,TGTGCCAGCAGAGGTCAGACGCATACAGATACGCAGTATTTT,CASRGQTHTDTQYF
few,TRBD2,TRBJ2-1,TRBV18,TGTGCCAGCTCACCTACACTAGCGGGAGCTAGTTACAATGAGCAGTTCTTC,CASSPTLAGASYNEQFF
NA,NA,TRBJ2-1,TRBV7-2,TGTGCCAGCAGCTTATTGGGCCTAGCGAACAATGAGCAGTTCTTC,CASSLLGLANNEQFF
NA,TRBD2,TRBJ2-3,TRBV5-1,TGCGCCAGCAGCCCGGAGACTAGCGGGGGCACAGATACGCAGTATTTT,CASSPETSGGTDTQYF
few,NA,TRBJ2-3,TRBV27,TGTGCCAGCAGTTTAAGGGATTACCCCACAGATACGCAGTATTTT,CASSLRDYPTDTQYF
few,NA,TRBJ1-3,TRBV29-1,TGCAGCGTTCAGAAGCACTCTGGAAACACCATATATTTT,CSVQKHSGNTIYF
few,TRBD1,TRBJ2-7,TRBV30,TGTGCCTGGAGTGTACTTTTAACAGGGGGGGAGCAGTACTTC,CAWSVLLTGGEQYF
few,NA,TRBJ2-7,TRBV15,TGTGCCACCAGCACCCGACCGGGGATGGAGCGCTACGAGCAGTACTTC,CATSTRPGMERYEQYF
NA,NA,TRBJ2-7,TRBV13,TGTGCCAGCAGCTTAGGCTTCCCGGGGCCCCCGGAGCAGTACTTC,CASSLGFPGPPEQYF
NA,TRBD2,TRBJ2-7,TRBV27,TGTGCCAGCAGCATTCTTAGCGGGAGGGCCGGAGAGCAGTACTTC,CASSILSGRAGEQYF
NA,NA,TRBJ1-2,TRBV29-1,TGCAGCGTTGAGGAGGCTAACTATGGCTACACCTTC,CSVEEANYGYTF
NA,NA,TRBJ1-1,TRBV5-1,TGCGCCAGCAGCCTGCTCGGGGGCACTGAAGCTTTCTTT,CASSLLGGTEAFF
few,TRBD2,TRBJ2-1,TRBV5-6,TGTGCCAGCAGCATAATACTAGCGGGAGGGCCGGAGCACAATGAGCAGTTCTTC,CASSIILAGGPEHNEQFF
few,TRBD2,TRBJ2-3,TRBV7-2,TGTGCCAGCTCTAAGCTGTGGGCGGGAGGTGGGGCAGATACGCAGTATTTT,CASSKLWAGGGADTQYF
few,NA,TRBJ2-1,TRBV7-3,TGTGCCAGCAGCTTAAGTATCACAGACTACAATGAGCAGTTCTTC,CASSLSITDYNEQFF
NA,NA,TRBJ2-6,TRBV7-8,TGTGCCAGCAGCTTATCAGCCCGTCACGGAGCGCCGGGAGGGGCCAACGTCCTGACTTTC,CASSLSARHGAPGGANVLTF
few,NA,TRBJ2-3,TRBV7-6,TGTGCCAGCAGCTTATGGGGGGATACGCAGTATTTT,CASSLWGDTQYF
NA,NA,TRBJ2-3,TRBV4-3,TGCGCCAGCAGCCAAGTCTCAAGCGAGGGCACAGATACGCAGTATTTT,CASSQVSSEGTDTQYF
NA,TRBD2,TRBJ2-3,TRBV7-7,TGTGCCAGCAGCTCGGGACTAGCGGTAGATACGCAGTATTTT,CASSSGLAVDTQYF
few,TRBD2,TRBJ2-5,TRBV4-3,TGCGCCAGCAGCCAGCGGCTAGCGGGAGCGGAGACCCAGTACTTC,CASSQRLAGAETQYF
few,TRBD1,TRBJ1-1,TRBV18,TGTGCCAGCTCACCACCTTCTGGTTACAGGGGTGGCACTGAAGCTTTCTTT,CASSPPSGYRGGTEAFF
NA,TRBD1,TRBJ2-3,TRBV7-9,TGTGCCAGCAGCCCTGGGACAGGACTCACAGATACGCAGTATTTT,CASSPGTGLTDTQYF
NA,NA,TRBJ2-1,TRBV7-9,TGTGCCAGCAGCTTAGCGGGGGGACACAATGAGCAGTTCTTC,CASSLAGGHNEQFF
few,NA,TRBJ2-3,TRBV7-2,TGTGCCAGCAGCTTAGTGGGACCAGTAGATACGCAGTATTTT,CASSLVGPVDTQYF
few,NA,TRBJ2-1,TRBV7-9,TGTGCCAGCAGCTCATCAAGGGGATTTTACTACAATGAGCAGTTCTTC,CASSSSRGFYYNEQFF